This is a list of T cell receptor beta chains from one sample in a study of CD8+CD57+ T cells in acquired aplastic anemia. TCRdb ran MiXCR on the reads and lists one entry per CDR3 protein. The sample gives about 200,000 distinct CDR3 sequences, less than 60% of which show up once; 15% to 20% is in the top ten. Sample: sorted CD4+, CD8+, or CD8+CD57+ T cells (not recorded which) from PBMCs. These receptors were taken from a human donor with aplastic anemia. CDR3s include the opening cysteine and the closing phenylalanine or tryptophan. Fields, in order: CDR3 length, J gene, D gene, clone size, V gene, CDR3 protein, CDR3 DNA. D genes are given only for firm matches. Not all rows give a size; the values are once, few, many and, for expanded clones, a class.

>12|TRBJ2-1|.|once|TRBV7-9
CASSFPAGEQFF
TGTGCCAGCAGCTTTCCCGCGGGCGAGCAGTTCTTC
>14|TRBJ2-3|.|.|TRBV28
CASSTDGRTDTQYF
TGTGCCAGCAGTACAGATGGGAGAACAGATACGCAGTATTTT
>15|TRBJ2-3|TRBD1|.|TRBV25-1
CASSQQGGLTDTQYF
TGTGCCAGTAGTCAACAGGGGGGTCTCACGGATACGCAGTATTTT
>17|TRBJ1-1|.|many|TRBV12-3/TRBV12-4
CASSFHRSGTPNTEAFF
TGTGCCAGCAGTTTCCATCGATCCGGAACCCCGAACACTGAAGCTTTCTTT
>15|TRBJ2-2|.|many|TRBV20-1
CSARDPLPNTGELFF
TGCAGTGCTAGAGACCCCCTCCCGAACACCGGGGAGCTGTTTTTT
>16|TRBJ1-1|TRBD1|once|TRBV7-2
CASSVNVGQGWTEAFF
TGTGCCAGCAGCGTCAATGTAGGACAGGGATGGACTGAAGCTTTCTTT
>15|TRBJ2-7|.|few|TRBV5-4
CASSLGPWGSDEQYF
TGTGCCAGCAGCTTGGGCCCCTGGGGTTCCGACGAGCAGTACTTC
>17|TRBJ2-7|.|few|TRBV7-3
CASSPPRHNKPHYEQYF
TGTGCCAGCTCACCTCCTCGACACAACAAGCCCCACTACGAGCAGTACTTC
>16|TRBJ1-6|.|once|TRBV24-1
CATSVPGGGSNSPLHF
TGTGCCACCAGTGTTCCCGGGGGAGGTAGCAATTCACCCCTCCACTTT
>16|TRBJ2-1|TRBD1|many|TRBV5-1
CASSTAGQGLRNEQFF
TGCGCCAGCAGCACGGCTGGACAGGGGTTAAGAAATGAGCAGTTCTTC
>12|TRBJ1-1|TRBD1|many|TRBV20-1
CSARQGAPEAFF
TGCAGTGCAAGACAGGGAGCCCCTGAAGCTTTCTTT
>11|TRBJ2-7|.|.|TRBV9
CASSSQGEQYF
TGTGCCAGCAGCAGCCAGGGCGAGCAGTACTTC
>14|TRBJ2-2|.|many|TRBV4-1
CASSLTDRGGELFF
TGCGCCAGCAGCCTCACTGACCGGGGCGGGGAGCTGTTTTTT
>16|TRBJ2-2|TRBD1|.|TRBV7-9
CASSLWTGGNTGELFF
TGTGCCAGCAGCTTATGGACAGGGGGGAACACCGGGGAGCTGTTTTTT
>14|TRBJ2-2|.|.|TRBV24-1
CATSALDPTGELFF
TGTGCCACCAGTGCCCTAGATCCCACTGGGGAGCTGTTTTTT
>15|TRBJ2-5|.|many|TRBV3-1
CASSQDRQAQETQYF
TGTGCCAGCAGCCAAGATCGACAGGCGCAAGAGACCCAGTACTTC
>15|TRBJ2-5|TRBD2|many|TRBV6-5
CASSYSAGAQETQYF
TGTGCCAGCAGTTACTCCGCGGGAGCTCAAGAGACCCAGTACTTC
>14|TRBJ1-3|.|.|TRBV7-9
CASSSTVPGNTIYF
TGTGCCAGCAGCTCGACTGTACCTGGAAACACCATATATTTT
>14|TRBJ2-7|TRBD1|.|TRBV20-1
CSATFGDRGNEQYF
TGCAGTGCTACGTTTGGGGACAGGGGAAACGAGCAGTACTTC
>15|TRBJ2-3|.|.|TRBV5-1
CASRPATSSTDTQYF
TGCGCCAGCAGACCAGCGACATCTAGCACAGATACGCAGTATTTT
>13|TRBJ2-5|TRBD2|once|TRBV10-3
CAISRGGRETQYF
TGTGCCATCAGTCGGGGGGGAAGGGAGACCCAGTACTTC
>16|TRBJ2-2|TRBD1|.|TRBV2
CASRLTQGADTGELFF
TGTGCCAGCAGACTGACTCAGGGGGCCGACACCGGGGAGCTGTTTTTT
>15|TRBJ1-6|TRBD1|.|TRBV12-3/TRBV12-4
CASSRQGARDSPLHF
TGTGCCAGCAGTAGACAGGGGGCGCGTGATTCACCCCTCCACTTT
>15|TRBJ2-1|TRBD2|.|TRBV9
CASSVTTGGYNEQFF
TGTGCCAGCAGCGTAACCACGGGGGGATACAATGAGCAGTTCTTC
>15|TRBJ2-6|.|.|TRBV4-1
CASSQEGTGANVLTF
TGCGCCAGCAGCCAAGAAGGGACAGGGGCCAACGTCCTGACTTTC
>14|TRBJ1-6|.|many|TRBV5-1
CASSLPSEGSPLHF
TGCGCCAGCAGCTTACCCTCGGAGGGATCACCCCTCCACTTT
>13|TRBJ1-2|.|many|TRBV6-5
CASSKGRESGYTF
TGTGCCAGCAGCAAGGGACGGGAAAGTGGCTACACCTTC
>14|TRBJ1-2|.|.|TRBV15
CATSRDRGWYGYTF
TGTGCCACCAGCAGAGACAGGGGTTGGTATGGCTACACCTTC
>15|TRBJ2-3|TRBD2|.|TRBV20-1
CSARDPGEGTDTQYF
TGCAGTGCTAGAGACCCGGGGGAGGGCACTGATACGCAGTATTTT
>16|TRBJ1-6|TRBD1|.|TRBV7-9
CASSLSGQGSNSPLHF
TGTGCCAGCAGCCTATCTGGACAGGGAAGTAATTCACCCCTCCACTTT
>15|TRBJ2-7|.|.|TRBV15
CATSRDAHSLYEQYF
TGTGCCACCAGCAGAGATGCGCACAGCCTTTACGAGCAGTACTTC